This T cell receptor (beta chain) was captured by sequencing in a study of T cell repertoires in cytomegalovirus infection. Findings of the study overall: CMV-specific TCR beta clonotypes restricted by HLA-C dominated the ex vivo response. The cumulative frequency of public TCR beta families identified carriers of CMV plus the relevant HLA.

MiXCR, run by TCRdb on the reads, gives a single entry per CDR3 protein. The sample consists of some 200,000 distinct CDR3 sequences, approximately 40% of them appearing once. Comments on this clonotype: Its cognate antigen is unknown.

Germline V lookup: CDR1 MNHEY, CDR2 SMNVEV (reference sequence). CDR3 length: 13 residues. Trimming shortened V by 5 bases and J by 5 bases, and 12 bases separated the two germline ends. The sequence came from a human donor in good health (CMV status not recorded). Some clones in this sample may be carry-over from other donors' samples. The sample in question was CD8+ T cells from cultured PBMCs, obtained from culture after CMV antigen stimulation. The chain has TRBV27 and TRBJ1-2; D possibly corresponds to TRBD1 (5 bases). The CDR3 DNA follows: TGTGCCAGCAGTCTTGGGGCATGGTATGGCTACACCTTC. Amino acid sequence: CASSLGAWYGYTF.